This TCR beta chain was sequenced during a study of T-cell reconstitution after alpha-beta-depleted transplantation in children. Trimming removed 5 bases from V and 1 base from J, with 5 bases in between. This CDR3 has 12 residues. The V gene's germline CDR1 is MDHEN and CDR2 SYDVKM. TCRbeta library preparation incorporated unique molecular identifiers. A single record per CDR3 protein comes from TCRdb applying MiXCR to the PCR reads. Of 380,000 or so distinct CDR3 sequences in the sample, roughly 13% were seen once. This clonotype was seen repeatedly, ten times or more. The TCR was taken from a human donor who donated a stem cell graft to a child with Fanconi anemia. Material: PBMCs, obtained from the stem cell graft. The chain carries TRBV28 and TRBJ1-1; D is ambiguous. The CDR3 DNA sequence: TGTGCCAGCAGTGGTCCGAACACTGAAGCTTTCTTT. This gives the protein CASSGPNTEAFF.